This T cell receptor (beta chain) emerged from a study of T cell repertoires in cytomegalovirus infection (dated by TCRdb to between 2018 and 2020). For context, the study as a whole: Donor HLA type was relevant to the analysis, as public TCR beta signatures indicated carriage of CMV infection together with the matching HLA type.

This clonotype came up many times. The clone's antigen remains unknown. Base qualities were left out, and no much larger clone turns up one base away. What the research found in general, with its limitations: The ex vivo response was dominated by HLA-C-restricted CMV-specific TCR beta clonotypes, which also provided the single most frequent clonotype in two of eight donors. Carriers of CMV infection plus the relevant HLA type were discriminated by the cumulative frequency of public TCR beta family members in the study cohort and in an independent roughly 400-donor cohort.

The trim is 9 bases for V and 1 base for J, with a gap of 5 bases between the germline ends. The CDR3 measures 11 amino acids from cysteine to phenylalanine. The sequence is cut down to CDR3 DNA, 33 bases in frame from base 1. Sequenced using an Illumina HiSeq 1500. Using fastp trimming at Q25 and MiXCR clonotype assembly, TCRdb reanalyzed the public sequencing data and kept in-frame beta chains. Each CDR3 protein appears once, grouped with its most common genes and DNA. The sample table holds 450,000 to 550,000 distinct CDR3 sequences, of which about 15% were seen once. The ten largest clones take up roughly a quarter of the sample.

Here the chain combines TRBV12-3 or TRBV12-4 and TRBJ2-3; the D gene cannot be named for sure. This receptor was taken from a human donor in good health (CMV status not recorded). Some clones in this sample may be carry-over from other donors' samples. The specimen was CD8+ T cells from PBMCs. CDR3 protein: CASTGTDTQYF. The DNA reads as follows: TGTGCCAGTACTGGCACAGATACGCAGTATTTT.